The subject of this entry is one TCR beta chain. Its antigen is currently not known. No much larger clone exists at a distance of one base, and base qualities are not known. Based on the germline V gene, the CDR1 and CDR2 sequences are MDHEN and SYDVKM. Trimming at the junction amounts to 5 bases on V and 0 bases on J, and the germline ends lie 7 bases apart. From the cysteine through the phenylalanine, the CDR3 covers 13 amino acids. Only CDR3 DNA remains: 39 bases, in frame from the first base. This specimen comes from a study of shared clonotypes between healthy human individuals (dated by TCRdb to about 2020). Regarding the research as a whole: The cohort comprised a couple of women and a few men aged 18 to 49 years. For each donor, three plates each were used for CD4 naive and CD4 memory, two plates were used for CD8 naive, and one plate was used for CD8 memory. Per donor, leukapheresis produced somewhere between about 0.9 and 9.5 billion PBMCs. The study deeply sequenced blood TCR repertoires of about five healthy adults to estimate repertoire size and the extent of clonotype sharing between individuals. Different laboratories and diverse techniques were used to prepare libraries and sequence TCR repertoires, to increase sequencing depth and limit assay-specific biases. Study-wide conclusions, independent of this receptor: Naive subsets generally had larger estimated clonotype richness than memory subsets did. Pairwise subsampling indicated that sequencing depth was expected to affect the degree of clonotype sharing among donors. When a handful of donors were compared, the shared fraction of clonotypes was 5% to 6.5% for naive CD4, around 3.5% for naive CD8, 2% to 2.5% for memory CD4, and around 0.37% for memory CD8. The genetic and exposure-history diversity represented was limited by the small number of donors. Compared with non-shared clonotypes, clonotypes shared by all four sorted-subset donors had higher generation probabilities. Sampling was restricted to blood, and TCR repertoires in tissue are likely to differ from TCR repertoires in blood. Even with the large sequencing depth, rarefaction of the sorted-subset datasets indicated that sequencing was incomplete.

Using the deep immunoSEQ assay, multiplex PCR amplified TCR CDR3 regions from genomic DNA. For each cell subset, the extracted genomic DNA was distributed evenly across all wells of several immunoSEQ 96-well plates, and each plate served as one replicate. Each replicate PCR for sorted subsets received around 0.2 ug genomic DNA, equal to about 30,000 T cell genomes. Purified libraries were measured with a Qubit 3.0 fluorometer, size-checked on a Bioanalyzer 2100, and measured again with the KAPA Library Quantification kit. Every immunoSEQ 96-well plate was sequenced on a separate single-read 150-cycle Illumina NextSeq 550 flow cell. The authors processed their data as follows. Because the immunoSEQ output included only junctional sequences and no quality scores, the filtering could not be the same as the filtering used for full-length reads. To assign V/J genes and CDR3, sequences were annotated against IMGT germline references using PyIR, a Python wrapper for IgBLAST v1.9. Any read was removed if the V/J assignment was weak (E-value above 1e-6), the CDR3 was missing, or the read contained stop codons, out-of-frame junctions, or ambiguous translated residues. V3J clonotypes were defined by identical inferred V gene, J gene, and CDR3 amino acid sequence. To compute the percentage overlap between repertoires, the number of shared unique clonotypes was divided by the size of the smaller repertoire. Three approaches were used to assess repertoire richness: RTK rarefaction, the Chao1 estimator, and Recon v2.1 estimates of unobserved clonotypes. OLGA was used to compute generation probabilities for all TCRbeta clonotypes that the gDNA method yielded from a handful of donors. The source is immuneACCESS, and TCRdb retained only in-frame sequences with V and J called. Part of the clones is not carried over; for the studies checked, unresolved V genes explain less than half of this, and the remainder is unexplained. The D gene and trimming were derived from the DNA, and the V and J assignments and clone size from that table. Within this sample are hundreds of thousands of clones, with 73% of them counted one time only. Around 2% of the sample is in the top ten clones.

Donors were healthy HIV-negative adults with no recently reported acute infections or vaccinations. Only Caucasian adults living in Nashville, Tennessee, USA were represented among the donors. CD4+ T cells were enriched by magnetic negative selection, after which naive cells were positively selected on CD45RA and the negative fraction was taken as the memory subset. Blood was collected by leukapheresis, and PBMCs were isolated by Ficoll-Histopaque density gradient centrifugation and then cryopreserved in liquid nitrogen vapor phase. Purity and quantity of every magnetically sorted T cell population were checked by analytical flow cytometry. From each sorted fraction, genomic DNA was isolated and quantified by UV absorbance on a Nanodrop 2000c.

Sequenced input: memory CD4+ T cells sorted from blood. In light of the paper, this sample's cell subset or site label describes: CD45RA-negative fraction. The rearrangement joined TRBV28 to TRBJ1-1, and the D gene may be TRBD1, 6 bases matching. This TCR derives from a woman aged 25-40 years in good health. The CDR3 amino acid sequence is: CASSRQVNTEAFF. The sequenced DNA is TGTGCCAGCAGTCGACAGGTGAACACTGAAGCTTTCTTT.